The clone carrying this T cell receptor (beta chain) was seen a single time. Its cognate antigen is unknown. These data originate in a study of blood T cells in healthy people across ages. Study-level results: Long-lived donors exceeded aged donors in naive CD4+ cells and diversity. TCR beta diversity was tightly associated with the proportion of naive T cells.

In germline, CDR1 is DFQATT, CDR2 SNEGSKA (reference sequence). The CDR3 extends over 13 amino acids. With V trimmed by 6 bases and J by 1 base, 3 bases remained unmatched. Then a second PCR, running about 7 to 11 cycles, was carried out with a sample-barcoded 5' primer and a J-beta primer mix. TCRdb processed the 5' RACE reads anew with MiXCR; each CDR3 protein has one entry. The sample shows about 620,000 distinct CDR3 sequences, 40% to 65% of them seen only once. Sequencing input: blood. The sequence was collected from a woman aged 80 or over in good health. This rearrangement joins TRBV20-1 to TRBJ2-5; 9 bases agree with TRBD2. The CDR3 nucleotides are TGCAGTGCAAAAGCGGGGGGCCAAGAGACCCAGTACTTC. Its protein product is CSAKAGGQETQYF.